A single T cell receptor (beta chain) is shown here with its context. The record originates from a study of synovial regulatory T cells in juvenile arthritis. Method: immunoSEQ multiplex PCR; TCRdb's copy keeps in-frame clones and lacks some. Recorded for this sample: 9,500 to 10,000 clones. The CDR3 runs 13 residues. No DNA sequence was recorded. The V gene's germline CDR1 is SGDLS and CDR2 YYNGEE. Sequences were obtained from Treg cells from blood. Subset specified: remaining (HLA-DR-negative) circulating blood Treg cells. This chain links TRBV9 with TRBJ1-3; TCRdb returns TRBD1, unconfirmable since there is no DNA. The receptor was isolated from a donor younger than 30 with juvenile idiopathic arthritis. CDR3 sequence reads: CASSVDSGNTIYF.